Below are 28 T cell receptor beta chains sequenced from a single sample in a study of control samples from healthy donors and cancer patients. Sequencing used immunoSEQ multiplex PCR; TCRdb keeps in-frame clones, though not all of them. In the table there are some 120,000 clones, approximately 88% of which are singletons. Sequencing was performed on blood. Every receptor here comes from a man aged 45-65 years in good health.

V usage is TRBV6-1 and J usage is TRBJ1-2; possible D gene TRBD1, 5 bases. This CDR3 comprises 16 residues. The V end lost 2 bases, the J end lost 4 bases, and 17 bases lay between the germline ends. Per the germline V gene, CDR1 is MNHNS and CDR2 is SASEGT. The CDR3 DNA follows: TGTGCCAGCAGTGAAAGCGAGGGGTTTTTTGGCTATGGCTACACCTTC. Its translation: CASSESEGFFGYGYTF.

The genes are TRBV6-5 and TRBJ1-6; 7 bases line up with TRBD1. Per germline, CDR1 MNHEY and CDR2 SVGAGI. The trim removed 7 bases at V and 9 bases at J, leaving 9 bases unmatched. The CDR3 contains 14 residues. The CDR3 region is CASNPKRGPSPLHF. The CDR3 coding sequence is TGTGCCAGCAACCCGAAGAGGGGGCCTTCACCCCTCCACTTT.

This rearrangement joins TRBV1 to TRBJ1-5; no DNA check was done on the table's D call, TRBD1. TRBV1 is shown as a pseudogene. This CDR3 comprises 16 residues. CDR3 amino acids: CTSSSRYGASNQPQHF. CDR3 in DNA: TGCACCAGCAGCTCAAGATATGGGGCAAGCAATCAGCCCCAGCATTTT.

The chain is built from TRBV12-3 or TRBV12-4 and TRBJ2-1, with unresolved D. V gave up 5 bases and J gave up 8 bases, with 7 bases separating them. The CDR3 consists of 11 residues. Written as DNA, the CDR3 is TGTGCCAGCAGTGAGGTGGATGAGCAGTTCTTC. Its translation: CASSEVDEQFF.

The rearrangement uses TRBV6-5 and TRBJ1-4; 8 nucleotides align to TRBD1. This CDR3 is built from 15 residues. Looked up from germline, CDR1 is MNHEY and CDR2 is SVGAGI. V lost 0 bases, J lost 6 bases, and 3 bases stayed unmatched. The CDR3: CASSYSGQVHEKLFF. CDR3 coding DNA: TGTGCCAGCAGTTACTCGGGACAGGTACATGAAAAACTGTTTTTT.

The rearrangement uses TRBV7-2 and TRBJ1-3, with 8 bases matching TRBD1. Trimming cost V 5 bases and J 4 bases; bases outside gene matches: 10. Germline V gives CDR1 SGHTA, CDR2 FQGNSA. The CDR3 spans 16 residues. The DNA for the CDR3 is TGTGCCAGCAGCCAAGTTGGGGGGACAGGAGGAAACACCATATATTTT. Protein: CASSQVGGTGGNTIYF. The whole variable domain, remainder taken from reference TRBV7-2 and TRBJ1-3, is GAGVSQSPSNKVTEKGKDVELRCDPISGHTALYWYRQSLGQGLEFLIYFQGNSAPDKSGLPSDRFSAERTGGSVSTLTIQRTQQEDSAVYLCASSQVGGTGGNTIYFGEGSWLTVV.

CDR3 loop: CASSQSGTSGATYEQYF. CDR3 bases: TGTGCCAGCAGCCAATCCGGGACTAGCGGGGCAACCTACGAGCAGTACTTC. The J gene is TRBJ2-7, the V gene TRBV3-1 (or the pseudogene TRBV3-2); 13 nucleotides align to TRBD2. V trimming: 2 bases; J trimming: 2 bases; junction bases outside the gene matches: 6. Germline V gene lookup returns CDR1 LGHDT and CDR2 YNNKEL (reference sequence). The CDR3 is 17 residues long.

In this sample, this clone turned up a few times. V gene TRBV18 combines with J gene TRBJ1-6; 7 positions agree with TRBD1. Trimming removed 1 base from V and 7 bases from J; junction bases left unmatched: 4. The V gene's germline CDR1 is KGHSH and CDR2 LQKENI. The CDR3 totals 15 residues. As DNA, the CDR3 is TGTGCCAGCTCACCACAGGGGGCGAGGAATTCACCCCTCCACTTT. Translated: CASSPQGARNSPLHF.

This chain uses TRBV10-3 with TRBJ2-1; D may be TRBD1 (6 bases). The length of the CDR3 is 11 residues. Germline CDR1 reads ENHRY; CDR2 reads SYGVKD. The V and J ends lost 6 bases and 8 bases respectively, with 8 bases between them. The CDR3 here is CAIRYRDEQFF. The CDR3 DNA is TGTGCCATCAGGTACAGGGATGAGCAGTTCTTC.

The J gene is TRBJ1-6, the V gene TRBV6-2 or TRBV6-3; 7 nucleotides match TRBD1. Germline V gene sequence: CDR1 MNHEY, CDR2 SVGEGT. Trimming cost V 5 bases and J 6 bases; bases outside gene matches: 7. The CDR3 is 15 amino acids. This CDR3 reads CASSPTGTANSPLHF. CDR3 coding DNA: TGTGCCAGCAGTCCCACCGGGACAGCTAATTCACCCCTCCACTTT.

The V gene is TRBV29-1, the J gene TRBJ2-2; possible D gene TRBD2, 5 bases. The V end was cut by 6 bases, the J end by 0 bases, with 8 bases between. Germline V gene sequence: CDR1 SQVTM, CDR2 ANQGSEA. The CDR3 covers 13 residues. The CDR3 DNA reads TGCAGCGTGGACTCGGCGAACACCGGGGAGCTGTTTTTT. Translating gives CSVDSANTGELFF.

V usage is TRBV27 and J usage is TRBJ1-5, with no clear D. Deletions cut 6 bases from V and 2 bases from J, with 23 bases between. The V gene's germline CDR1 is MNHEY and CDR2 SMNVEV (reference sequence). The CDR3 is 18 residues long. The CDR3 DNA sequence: TGTGCCAGCAGCCCTCTAGGGAGTTTTAGTAGGGGCAATCAGCCCCAGCATTTT. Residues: CASSPLGSFSRGNQPQHF.

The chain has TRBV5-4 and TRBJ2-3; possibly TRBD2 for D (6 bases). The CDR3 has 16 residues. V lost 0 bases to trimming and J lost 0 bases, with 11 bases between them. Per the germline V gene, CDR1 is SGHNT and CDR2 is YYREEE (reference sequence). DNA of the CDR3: TGTGCCAGCAGCTTGGATCGGAGGGCTAGCACAGATACGCAGTATTTT. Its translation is CASSLDRRASTDTQYF.

The CDR3 DNA reads TGTGCCAGCAGCCTTCAGGGGTCACCCCTCCACTTT. This codes for CASSLQGSPLHF. The chain employs TRBV7-2 and TRBJ1-6; D possibly corresponds to TRBD1 (6 bases). This CDR3 comprises 12 residues. Trimming removed 5 bases at V and 10 bases at J, with 9 bases between. Germline CDR1 SGHTA, CDR2 FQGNSA.

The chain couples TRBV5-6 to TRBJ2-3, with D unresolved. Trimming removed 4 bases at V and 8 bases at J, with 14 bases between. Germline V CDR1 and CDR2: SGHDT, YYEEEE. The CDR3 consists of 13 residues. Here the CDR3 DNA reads TGTGCCAGCAGCCTAGGGTTGAAGGTTACGCAGTATTTT. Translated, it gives CASSLGLKVTQYF. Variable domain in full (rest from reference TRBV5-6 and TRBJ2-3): DAGVTQSPTHLIKTRGQQVTLRCSPKSGHDTVSWYQQALGQGPQFIFQYYEEEERQRGNFPDRFSGHQFPNYSSELNVNALLLGDSALYLCASSLGLKVTQYFGPGTRLTVL.

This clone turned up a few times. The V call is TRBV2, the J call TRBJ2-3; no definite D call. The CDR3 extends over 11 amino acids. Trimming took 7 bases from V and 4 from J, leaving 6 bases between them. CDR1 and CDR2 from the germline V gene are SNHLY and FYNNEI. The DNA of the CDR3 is TGTGCCAGCACCCTGGCAGATACGCAGTATTTT. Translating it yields CASTLADTQYF.

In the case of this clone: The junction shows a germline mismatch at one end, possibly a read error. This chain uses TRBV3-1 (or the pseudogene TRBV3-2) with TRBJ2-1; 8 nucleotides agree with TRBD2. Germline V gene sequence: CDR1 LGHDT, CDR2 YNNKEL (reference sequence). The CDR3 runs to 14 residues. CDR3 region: CASSLSTSGNQQFF. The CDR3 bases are TGTGCCAGCAGTCTATCCACTAGCGGCAATCAGCAGTTCTTC.

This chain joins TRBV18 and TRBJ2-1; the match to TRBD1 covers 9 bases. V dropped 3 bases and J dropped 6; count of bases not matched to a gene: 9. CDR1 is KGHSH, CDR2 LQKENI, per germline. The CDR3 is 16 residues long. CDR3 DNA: TGTGCCAGCTCACCTTCCACAGGGGGCCGGTCCAATGAGCAGTTCTTC. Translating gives CASSPSTGGRSNEQFF.

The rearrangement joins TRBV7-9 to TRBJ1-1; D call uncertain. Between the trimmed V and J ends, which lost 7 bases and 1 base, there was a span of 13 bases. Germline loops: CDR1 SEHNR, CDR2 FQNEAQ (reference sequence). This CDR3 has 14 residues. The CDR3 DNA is TGTGCCAGCAATCTAGCAGCGGGGAACACTGAAGCTTTCTTT. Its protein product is CASNLAAGNTEAFF.

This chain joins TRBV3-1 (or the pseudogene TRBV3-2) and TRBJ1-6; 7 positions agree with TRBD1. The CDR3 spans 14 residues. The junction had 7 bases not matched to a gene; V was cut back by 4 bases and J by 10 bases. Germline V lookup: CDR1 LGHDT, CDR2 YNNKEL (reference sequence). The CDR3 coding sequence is TGTGCCAGCAGCCGGGGGACAGTAAAATCACCCCTCCACTTT. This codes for CASSRGTVKSPLHF.

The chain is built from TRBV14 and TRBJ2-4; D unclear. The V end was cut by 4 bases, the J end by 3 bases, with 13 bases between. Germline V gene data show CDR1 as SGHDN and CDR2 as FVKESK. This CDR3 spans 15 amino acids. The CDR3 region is CASSRTVIGKNIQYF. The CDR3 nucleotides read TGTGCCAGCAGCCGAACGGTCATCGGCAAAAACATTCAGTACTTC.

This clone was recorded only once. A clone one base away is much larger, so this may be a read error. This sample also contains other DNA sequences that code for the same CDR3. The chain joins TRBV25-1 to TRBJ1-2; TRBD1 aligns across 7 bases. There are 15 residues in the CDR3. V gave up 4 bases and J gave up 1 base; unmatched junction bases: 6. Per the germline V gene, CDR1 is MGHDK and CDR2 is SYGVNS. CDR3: CASSVTGTDNYGYTF. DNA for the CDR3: TGTGCCAGCAGTGTCACCGGGACAGATAACTATGGCTACACCTTC.

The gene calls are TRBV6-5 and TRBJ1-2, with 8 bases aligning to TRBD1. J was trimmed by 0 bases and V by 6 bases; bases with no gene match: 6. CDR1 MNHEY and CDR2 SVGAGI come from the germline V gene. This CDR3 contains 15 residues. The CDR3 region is CASSRDRPTNYGYTF. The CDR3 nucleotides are TGTGCCAGCAGCCGGGACAGGCCGACTAACTATGGCTACACCTTC.

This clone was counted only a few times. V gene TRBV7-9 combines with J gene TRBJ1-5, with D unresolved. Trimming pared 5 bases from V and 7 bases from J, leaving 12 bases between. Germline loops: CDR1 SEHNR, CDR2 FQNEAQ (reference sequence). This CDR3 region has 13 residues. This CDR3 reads CASSPPGGQPQHF. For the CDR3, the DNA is TGTGCCAGCAGCCCCCCCGGCGGACAGCCCCAGCATTTT.

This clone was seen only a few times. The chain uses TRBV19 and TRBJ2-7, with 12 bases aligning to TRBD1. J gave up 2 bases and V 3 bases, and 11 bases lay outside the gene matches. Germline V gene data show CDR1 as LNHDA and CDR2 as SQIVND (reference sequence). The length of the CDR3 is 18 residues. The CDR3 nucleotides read TGTGCCAGTAGTATCGACGCCCCGGGACAGGGGGCCACCTACGAGCAGTACTTC. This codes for CASSIDAPGQGATYEQYF.

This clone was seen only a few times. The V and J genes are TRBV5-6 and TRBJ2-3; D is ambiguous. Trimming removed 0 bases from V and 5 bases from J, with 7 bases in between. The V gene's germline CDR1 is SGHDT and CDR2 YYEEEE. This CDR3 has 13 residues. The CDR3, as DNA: TGTGCCAGCAGCTTGGACGTGAGAGATACGCAGTATTTT. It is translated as CASSLDVRDTQYF.

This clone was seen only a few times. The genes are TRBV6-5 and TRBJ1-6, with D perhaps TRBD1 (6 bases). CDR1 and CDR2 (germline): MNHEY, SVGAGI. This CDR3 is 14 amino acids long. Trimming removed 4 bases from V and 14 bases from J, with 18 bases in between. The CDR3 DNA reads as TGTGCCAGCAGTTCCTTGGACAGAGCCGGTACCCTCCACTTT. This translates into CASSSLDRAGTLHF.

The CDR3 here is CASSQVGTGTQTQYF. The DNA for the CDR3 is TGCGCCAGCAGCCAGGTCGGGACAGGGACGCAGACCCAGTACTTC. The V and J genes are TRBV4-1 and TRBJ2-5; TRBD1 matches 9 bases. Per germline, CDR1 MGHRA and CDR2 YSYEKL. The CDR3 is 15 residues long. The V segment lost 3 bases and the J segment 6 bases; nucleotides outside the gene matches: 8.